One sample yielded the 5 T cell receptor beta chains listed below, sequenced in a study of vaccination and CD4 T cells after COVID-19. TCRdb re-called the PCR reads with MiXCR, one entry per CDR3 protein. The sample holds 15,000 to 16,000 distinct CDR3 sequences, roughly two thirds seen once. Source: CD4+ T cells from blood, taken after SARS-CoV-2 vaccination. The origin of the receptors is a human donor who had recovered from COVID-19.

The chain links TRBV7-2 to TRBJ2-1, with a tentative D call TRBD2 (7 bases). This CDR3 region has 16 residues. Looked up from germline, CDR1 is SGHTA and CDR2 is FQGNSA. V shed 2 bases and J shed 7 bases, with 18 bases lying between them. CDR3 sequence (DNA): TGTGCCAGCAGCTTATCGGGGGGCAGTTTTGGAAATGAGCAGTTCTTC. This translates into CASSLSGGSFGNEQFF.

This clonotype was seen a few times. This chain uses TRBV5-6 with TRBJ1-5; tentative D call: TRBD1 (5 bases). Trimming removed 4 bases from V and 7 bases from J, with 18 bases in between. Germline values: CDR1 SGHDT, CDR2 YYEEEE. CDR3 length: 15 amino acids. CDR3 in amino acids: CASSALGREGQPQHF. In nucleotides, the CDR3 is TGTGCCAGCAGCGCCCTGGGCAGGGAAGGACAGCCCCAGCATTTT.

This CDR3 reads CASAPGTSGKQFF. The CDR3 nucleotides read TGTGCCAGCGCCCCCGGGACTAGCGGAAAGCAGTTCTTC. The chain links TRBV27 to TRBJ2-1; TRBD2 agrees at 11 bases. CDR3 length equals 13 residues. J was trimmed by 11 bases and V by 8 bases; bases with no gene match: 8. Germline loops: CDR1 MNHEY, CDR2 SMNVEV (reference sequence).

The V gene is TRBV6-1, the J gene TRBJ1-5; TRBD1 aligns across 8 bases. This CDR3 is built from 16 residues. The germline CDR1 and CDR2 sequences are MNHNS and SASEGT. The ends lost 6 bases at V and 1 base at J; junction bases unmatched: 8. The CDR3 region has the DNA TGTGCCAGCAGAAAGGACAGGGCCGGGAGCAATCAGCCCCAGCATTTT. Translation: CASRKDRAGSNQPQHF.

This clonotype has just a few counts. The rearrangement joins TRBV7-2 to TRBJ1-1; D not resolved. The V gene's germline CDR1 is SGHTA and CDR2 FQGNSA. V lost 3 bases and J lost 6, with 14 bases in between. This CDR3 is 14 amino acids long. CDR3 nucleotides: TGTGCCAGCAGCTTCGGAGGGTACGGGGCTGAAGCTTTCTTT. Its protein product is CASSFGGYGAEAFF.